This T cell receptor (beta chain) was obtained from a study of CD8+ T cells in alopecia areata. Study background: Scoring of severity for treated patients was based on percentage of affected scalp area.

Trimming at V came to 4 bases and at J to 3 bases, leaving 9 bases not matched to a gene. The CDR3 is 17 amino acids. Germline V gene lookup returns CDR1 SGDLS and CDR2 YYNGEE. Documented treatment: oral pan-JAK inhibitor, 5-10 mg twice daily. Sequencing templates came from extracted RNA that was reverse transcribed into cDNA. Clones were sequenced by immunoSEQ multiplex PCR, and TCRdb holds only the in-frame ones, with some missing. The data show about 220,000 clones, with about 57% seen just once and 1.6% held by the top ten. Findings of the study overall: Scalp clonality and expanded CD8+ clones among the top 100 fell significantly with tofacitinib. Unlike in mice, where it was clearer, TCR sharing across patients was less clear, possibly HLA-related. Any link of baseline CD8+ expansion to response, resting on one nonresponder, remains uncertain.

Remarks on this clone: What it binds is unknown.

The sequence derives from a human donor with alopecia areata. Here the sequenced sample was CD4+ T cells sorted from blood, taken at week 4, from a patient treated with tofacitinib. This chain uses TRBV9 with TRBJ2-3; 12 nucleotides agree with TRBD2. CDR3 sequence: CASSYGLAGKYTDTQYF. The CDR3 nucleotides are TGTGCCAGCAGCTACGGACTAGCGGGGAAATATACAGATACGCAGTATTTT.